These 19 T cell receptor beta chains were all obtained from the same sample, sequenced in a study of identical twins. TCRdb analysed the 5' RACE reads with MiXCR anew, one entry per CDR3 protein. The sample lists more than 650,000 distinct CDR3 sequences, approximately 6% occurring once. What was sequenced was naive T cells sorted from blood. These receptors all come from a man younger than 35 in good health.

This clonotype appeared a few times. CDR3 region: CASSKATYPYEQYV. Here the CDR3 DNA reads TGTGCCAGCAGCAAAGCTACATACCCCTACGAGCAGTACGTC. The rearrangement joins TRBV12-3 or TRBV12-4 to TRBJ2-7; D remains unclear. The CDR3 covers 14 residues. Trimming pared 6 bases from V and 2 bases from J, leaving 14 bases between.

The DNA for the CDR3 is TGTGCCAGCAGTTCCCAACCTCTAGCGGGAGGCTCCTACAATGAGCAGTTCTTC. As protein: CASSSQPLAGGSYNEQFF. This chain links TRBV11-1 with TRBJ2-1, with 11 nucleotides matching TRBD2. The germline CDR1 and CDR2 sequences are SGHAT and FQDESV (reference sequence). Trimming cost V 6 bases and J 0 bases; bases outside gene matches: 10. The CDR3 covers 18 residues.

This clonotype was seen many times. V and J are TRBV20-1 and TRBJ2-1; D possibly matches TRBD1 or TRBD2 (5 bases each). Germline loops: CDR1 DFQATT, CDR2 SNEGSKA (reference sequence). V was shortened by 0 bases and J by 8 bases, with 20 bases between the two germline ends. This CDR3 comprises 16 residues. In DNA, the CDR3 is TGCAGTGCTAGAGATCTGTTGAGGGGCCTGGAGCATGAGCAGTTCTTC. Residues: CSARDLLRGLEHEQFF.

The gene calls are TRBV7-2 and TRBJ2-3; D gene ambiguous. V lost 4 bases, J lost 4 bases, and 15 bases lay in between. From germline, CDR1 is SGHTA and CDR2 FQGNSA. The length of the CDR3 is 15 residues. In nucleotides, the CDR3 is TGTGCCAGCAGCTCGACTGCCGGCAAAGCAGATACGCAGTATTTT. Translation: CASSSTAGKADTQYF.

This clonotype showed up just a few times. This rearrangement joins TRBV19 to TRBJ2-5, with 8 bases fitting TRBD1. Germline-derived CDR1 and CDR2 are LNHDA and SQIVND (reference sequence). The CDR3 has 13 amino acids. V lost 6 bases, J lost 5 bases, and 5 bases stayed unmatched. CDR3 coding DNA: TGTGCCAGTAGACGGACAGGGTTGGAGACCCAGTACTTC. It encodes CASRRTGLETQYF.

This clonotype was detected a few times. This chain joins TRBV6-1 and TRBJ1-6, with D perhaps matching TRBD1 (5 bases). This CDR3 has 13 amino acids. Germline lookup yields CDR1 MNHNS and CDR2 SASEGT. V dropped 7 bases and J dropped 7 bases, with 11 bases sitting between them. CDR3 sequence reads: CASTSTGNSPLHF. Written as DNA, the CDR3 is TGTGCCAGCACCTCCACAGGCAATTCACCCCTCCACTTT.

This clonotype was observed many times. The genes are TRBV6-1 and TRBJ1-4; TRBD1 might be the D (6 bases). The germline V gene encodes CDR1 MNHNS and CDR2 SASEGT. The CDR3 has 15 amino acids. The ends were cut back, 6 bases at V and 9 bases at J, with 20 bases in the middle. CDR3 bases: TGTGCCAGCAGAGCAGACGGGGGGCCGGGGCAAAAACTGTTTTTT. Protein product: CASRADGGPGQKLFF.

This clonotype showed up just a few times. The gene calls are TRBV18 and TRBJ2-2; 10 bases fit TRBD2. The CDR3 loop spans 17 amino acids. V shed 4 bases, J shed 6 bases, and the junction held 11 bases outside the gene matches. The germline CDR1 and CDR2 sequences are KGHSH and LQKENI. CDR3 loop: CASSRWTSGNPAGELFF. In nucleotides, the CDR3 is TGTGCCAGCTCACGCTGGACTAGCGGTAATCCCGCCGGGGAGCTGTTTTTT.

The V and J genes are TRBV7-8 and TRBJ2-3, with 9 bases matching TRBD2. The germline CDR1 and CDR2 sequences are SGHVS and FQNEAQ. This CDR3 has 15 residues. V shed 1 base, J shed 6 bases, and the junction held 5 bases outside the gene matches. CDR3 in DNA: TGTGCCAGCAGCTTAGAGGTAGCGGGAGTGGATACGCAGTATTTT. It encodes CASSLEVAGVDTQYF.

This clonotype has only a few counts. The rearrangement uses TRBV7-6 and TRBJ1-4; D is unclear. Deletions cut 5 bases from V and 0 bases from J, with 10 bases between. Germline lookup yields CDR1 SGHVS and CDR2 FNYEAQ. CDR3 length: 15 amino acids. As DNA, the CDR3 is TGTGCCAGCAGCCCCGCCGGGACAACTAATGAAAAACTGTTTTTT. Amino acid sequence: CASSPAGTTNEKLFF.

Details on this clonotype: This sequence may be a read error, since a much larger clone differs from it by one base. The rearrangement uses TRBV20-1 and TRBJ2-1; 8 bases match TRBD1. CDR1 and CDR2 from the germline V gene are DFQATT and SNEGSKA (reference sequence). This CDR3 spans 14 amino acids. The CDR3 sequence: CSALPGGAGNDQFF. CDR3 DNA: TGCAGTGCTTTACCAGGGGGCGCGGGGAATGACCAGTTCTTC.

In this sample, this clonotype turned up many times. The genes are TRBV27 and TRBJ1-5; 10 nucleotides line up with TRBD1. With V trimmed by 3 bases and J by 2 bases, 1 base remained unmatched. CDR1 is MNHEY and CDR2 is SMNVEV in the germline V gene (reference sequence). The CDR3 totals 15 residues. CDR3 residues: CASSLDRGGNQPQHF. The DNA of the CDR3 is TGTGCCAGCAGTTTGGACAGGGGGGGCAATCAGCCCCAGCATTTT.

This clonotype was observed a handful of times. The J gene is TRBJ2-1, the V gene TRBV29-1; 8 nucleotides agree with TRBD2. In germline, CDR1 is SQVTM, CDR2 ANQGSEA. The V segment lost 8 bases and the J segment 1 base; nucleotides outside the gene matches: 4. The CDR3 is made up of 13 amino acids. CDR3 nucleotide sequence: TGCAGCAAAATAGCGGGATCCTACAATGAGCAGTTCTTC. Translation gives CSKIAGSYNEQFF.

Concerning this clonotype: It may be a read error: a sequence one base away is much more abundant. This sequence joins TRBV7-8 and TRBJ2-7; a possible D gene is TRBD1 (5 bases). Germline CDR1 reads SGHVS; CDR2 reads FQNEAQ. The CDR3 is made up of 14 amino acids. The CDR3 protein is CACSLGRELYEQYF. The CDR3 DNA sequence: TGTGCCTGCAGCTTAGGCAGGGAACTCTACGAGCAGTACTTC.

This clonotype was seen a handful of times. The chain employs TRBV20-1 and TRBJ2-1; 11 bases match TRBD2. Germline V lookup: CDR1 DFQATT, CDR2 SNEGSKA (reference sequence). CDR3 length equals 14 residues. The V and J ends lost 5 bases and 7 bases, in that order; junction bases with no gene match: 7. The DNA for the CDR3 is TGCAGTGCTTCAACTAGCGGGAGAAGTAATGAGCAGTTCTTC. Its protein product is CSASTSGRSNEQFF.

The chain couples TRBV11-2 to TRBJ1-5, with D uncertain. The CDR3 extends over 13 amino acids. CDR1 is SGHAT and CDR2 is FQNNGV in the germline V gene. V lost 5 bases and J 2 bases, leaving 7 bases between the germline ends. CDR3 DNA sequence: TGTGCCAGCAGCGCCAATCGCAATCAGCCCCAGCATTTT. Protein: CASSANRNQPQHF.

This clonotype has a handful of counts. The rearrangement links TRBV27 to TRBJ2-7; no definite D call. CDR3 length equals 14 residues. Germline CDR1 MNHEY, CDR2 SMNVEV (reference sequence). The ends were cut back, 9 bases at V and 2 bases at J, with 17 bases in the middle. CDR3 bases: TGTGCCAGGGATCCTCGACGAGGAACCTACGAGCAGTACGTC. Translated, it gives CARDPRRGTYEQYV.

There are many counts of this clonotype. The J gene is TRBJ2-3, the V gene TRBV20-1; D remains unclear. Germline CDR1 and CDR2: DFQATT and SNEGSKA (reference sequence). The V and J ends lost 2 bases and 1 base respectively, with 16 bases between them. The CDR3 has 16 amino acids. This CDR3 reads CSARPAWSSGTDTQYF. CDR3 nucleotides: TGCAGTGCTAGACCCGCTTGGAGTTCCGGCACAGATACGCAGTATTTT.

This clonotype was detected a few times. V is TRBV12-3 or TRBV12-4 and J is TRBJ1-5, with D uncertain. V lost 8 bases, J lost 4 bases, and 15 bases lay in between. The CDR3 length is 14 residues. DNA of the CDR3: TGTGCCAGCTCTCTACCGGGTAGGAATCAGCCCCAGCATTTT. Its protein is CASSLPGRNQPQHF.